A single sample gave rise to the 21 T cell receptor beta chains below, sequenced in a study of blood T cell repertoires in COVID-19. Data came from immunoSEQ multiplex PCR; TCRdb stores just in-frame clones and leaves some out. The profile shows roughly 440,000 clones, about 91% of them singletons. Sequenced input: peripheral blood. These receptors all come from a woman aged 45-60 years with COVID-19, enrolled during active disease.

The chain joins TRBV7-2 to TRBJ1-1; no reliable D call. Deletions cut 3 bases from V and 7 bases from J, with 3 bases between. This CDR3 has 10 amino acids. Germline lookup yields CDR1 SGHTA and CDR2 FQGNSA. The CDR3 spells CASSFLEAFF. In DNA form, the CDR3 reads TGTGCCAGCAGCTTTCTTGAAGCTTTCTTT.

This clone was recorded once. The rearrangement joins TRBV2 to TRBJ2-3; 14 nucleotides align to TRBD2. Looked up from germline, CDR1 is SNHLY and CDR2 is FYNNEI. The CDR3 has 17 residues. Germline trimming cut 6 bases from V and 3 bases from J; bases unmatched to any gene: 8. CDR3 region: CASRTSGGALRTDTQYF. The CDR3 DNA reads TGTGCCAGCAGGACTAGCGGGGGGGCCCTTAGAACAGATACGCAGTATTTT.

This chain joins TRBV5-4 and TRBJ2-5, with D possibly TRBD1 on 5 matching bases. Germline values: CDR1 SGHNT, CDR2 YYREEE (reference sequence). The CDR3 runs 14 residues. Trimming left V 5 bases short and J 7 bases short, with 18 bases between. The CDR3 loop reads CASSLDSHSRTQYF. Here the CDR3 DNA reads TGTGCCAGCAGTCTAGACAGCCACTCAAGGACCCAGTACTTC. The full variable domain, its missing parts supplied by reference TRBV5-4 and TRBJ2-5, is ETGVTQSPTHLIKTRGQQVTLRCSSQSGHNTVSWYQQALGQGPQFIFQYYREEENGRGNFPPRFSGLQFPNYSSELNVNALELDDSALYLCASSLDSHSRTQYFGPGTRLLVL.

This clone occurred a few times. The chain joins TRBV7-9 to TRBJ1-1, with D unclear. Germline V gene lookup returns CDR1 SEHNR and CDR2 FQNEAQ (reference sequence). The CDR3 sequence is 14 residues long. The V end lost 1 base, the J end lost 1 base, and 7 bases lay between the germline ends. Written as DNA, the CDR3 is TGTGCCAGCAGCTTAGAACACCAGAACACTGAAGCTTTCTTT. Protein product: CASSLEHQNTEAFF.

This clone was seen a few times. The chain has TRBV7-9 and TRBJ1-1, with 8 bases matching TRBD1. V lost 1 base, J lost 4 bases, and 11 bases stayed unmatched. Per germline, CDR1 SEHNR and CDR2 FQNEAQ (reference sequence). CDR3 length: 17 amino acids. The CDR3 region has the DNA TGTGCCAGCAGCTTAGGTGGTAGGGCCAGGGGGCCCACTGAAGCTTTCTTT. Its protein product is CASSLGGRARGPTEAFF. Combining the CDR3 with reference TRBV7-9 and TRBJ1-1 gives the whole variable domain DTGVSQNPRHKITKRGQNVTFRCDPISEHNRLYWYRQTLGQGPEFLTYFQNEAQLEKSRLLSDRFSAERPKGSFSTLEIQRTEQGDSAMYLCASSLGGRARGPTEAFFGQGTRLTVV.

The table lists this clone with a few counts. The same CDR3 is also encoded by other DNA sequences in this sample. V is TRBV20-1 and J is TRBJ2-1; D not resolved. Germline CDR1 reads DFQATT; CDR2 reads SNEGSKA (reference sequence). This CDR3 is built from 11 residues. Trimming left V 6 bases short and J 3 bases short, with 6 bases between. In DNA, the CDR3 is TGCAGTGCGGCGGTCTACAATGAGCAGTTCTTC. Protein: CSAAVYNEQFF.

This clone was counted once. The V and J genes are TRBV6-1 and TRBJ1-3; D is perhaps TRBD1 (5 bases). Germline loops: CDR1 MNHNS, CDR2 SASEGT. Trimming cost V 3 bases and J 2 bases, with 8 bases left between them. This CDR3 comprises 14 residues. The DNA of the CDR3 is TGTGCCAGCAGTGATTGGGGCCCTGGAAACACCATATATTTT. It is translated as CASSDWGPGNTIYF.

This sequence joins TRBV6-5 and TRBJ1-2; D ambiguous. Germline-derived CDR1 and CDR2 are MNHEY and SVGAGI. V shed 6 bases and J shed 1 base, with 9 bases lying between them. The CDR3 extends over 13 amino acids. Here the CDR3 reads CASRADGNYGYTF. CDR3 DNA: TGTGCCAGCAGAGCGGACGGTAACTATGGCTACACCTTC.

The chain uses TRBV3-1 (or the pseudogene TRBV3-2) and TRBJ2-3; D is possibly TRBD2 (6 bases). Trimming cost V 5 bases and J 2 bases, with 14 bases left between them. CDR1 LGHDT and CDR2 YNNKEL come from the germline V gene (reference sequence). CDR3 length equals 15 residues. The CDR3 DNA is TGTGCCAGCAGCTCCGGGACTCCGTACACAGATACGCAGTATTTT. Amino acid sequence: CASSSGTPYTDTQYF.

The V call is TRBV5-5, the J call TRBJ1-2, with 7 bases fitting TRBD1. Trimming took 0 bases from V and 5 from J; bases not matched to a gene: 16. Germline values: CDR1 SGHKS, CDR2 YYEKEE (reference sequence). This CDR3 has 18 amino acids. Here the CDR3 reads CASSLDPSGGIVGYGYTF. As DNA, the CDR3 is TGTGCCAGCAGCTTGGATCCCTCAGGGGGTATAGTTGGGTATGGCTACACCTTC.

The rearrangement uses TRBV3-1 (or the pseudogene TRBV3-2) and TRBJ2-4, with D possibly being TRBD2 (6 bases). V was trimmed by 5 bases and J by 4 bases, leaving 15 bases between them. The CDR3 is 15 amino acids. Germline CDR1 LGHDT, CDR2 YNNKEL (reference sequence). The CDR3 spells CASSSSGTGKNIQYF. In nucleotides, the CDR3 is TGTGCCAGCAGCTCTTCCGGGACTGGTAAAAACATTCAGTACTTC.

This chain uses TRBV20-1 with TRBJ2-7; 7 bases match TRBD2. The germline V gene has CDR1 DFQATT and CDR2 SNEGSKA (reference sequence). J gave up 0 bases and V 3 bases, and 5 bases lay outside the gene matches. This CDR3 is 14 amino acids long. This CDR3 is CSASLGGVSYEQYF. The CDR3 nucleotides are TGCAGTGCTAGTTTGGGGGGGGTCTCCTACGAGCAGTACTTC.

This clone was observed once. This CDR3 reads CASSLAPGNEQYF. The CDR3 region has the DNA TGTGCCAGCAGCTTGGCACCGGGTAACGAGCAGTACTTC. The chain uses TRBV5-4 and TRBJ2-7; unclear D gene. The CDR3 length is 13 residues. Germline loops: CDR1 SGHNT, CDR2 YYREEE (reference sequence). V was trimmed by 0 bases and J by 5 bases, leaving 9 bases between them.

The chain carries TRBV9 and TRBJ2-3; a possible D gene is TRBD1 (6 bases). CDR1 SGDLS and CDR2 YYNGEE come from the germline V gene. The CDR3 extends over 14 amino acids. Trimming removed 0 bases at V and 5 bases at J, with 10 bases between. Here the CDR3 reads CASSVAGGVDTQYF. The DNA of the CDR3 is TGTGCCAGCAGCGTAGCTGGGGGCGTAGATACGCAGTATTTT.

A word on this clone: This sample includes further DNA sequences coding for the same CDR3. The chain is built from TRBV27 and TRBJ2-7, with D unclear. V lost 4 bases, J lost 2 bases, and 3 bases lay in between. This CDR3 comprises 11 residues. Germline V lookup: CDR1 MNHEY, CDR2 SMNVEV (reference sequence). CDR3 bases: TGTGCCAGCAGTTCCACCTACGAGCAGTACTTC. Encoded protein: CASSSTYEQYF.

The chain combines TRBV28 with TRBJ2-5; TRBD1 might be the D (5 bases). The V end lost 6 bases, the J end lost 5 bases, and 16 bases lay between the germline ends. Germline V gene data show CDR1 as MDHEN and CDR2 as SYDVKM. This CDR3 is 14 amino acids long. CDR3 residues: CASSPETAWETQYF. The CDR3 nucleotides are TGTGCCAGCAGCCCGGAGACAGCCTGGGAGACCCAGTACTTC. The full variable domain, rest sourced from reference TRBV28 and TRBJ2-5, is DVKVTQSSRYLVKRTGEKVFLECVQDMDHENMFWYRQDPGLGLRLIYFSYDVKMKEKGDIPEGYSVSREKKERFSLILESASTNQTSMYLCASSPETAWETQYFGPGTRLLVL.

The V call is TRBV7-2, the J call TRBJ2-7, with 10 bases identical to TRBD2. The germline gives CDR1 SGHTA, CDR2 FQGNSA. Trimming removed 3 bases from V and 2 bases from J; junction bases left unmatched: 1. The CDR3 has 14 amino acids. Written as DNA, the CDR3 is TGTGCCAGCAGCTTTAGCGGGGGGCCCTACGAGCAGTACTTC. Translation gives CASSFSGGPYEQYF.

This chain uses TRBV28 with TRBJ1-1; D not certain. From germline, CDR1 is MDHEN and CDR2 SYDVKM. Trimming took off 7 bases at V and 6 bases at J, with 15 bases between the two ends. The CDR3 has 13 residues. The CDR3 DNA reads as TGTGCCAGCAACCCTCCCGCGGTCGCTGAAGCTTTCTTT. It is translated as CASNPPAVAEAFF. Full variable domain (missing parts from reference TRBV28 and TRBJ1-1): DVKVTQSSRYLVKRTGEKVFLECVQDMDHENMFWYRQDPGLGLRLIYFSYDVKMKEKGDIPEGYSVSREKKERFSLILESASTNQTSMYLCASNPPAVAEAFFGQGTRLTVV.

The chain joins TRBV30 to TRBJ2-2; 8 bases match TRBD2. CDR3 length: 15 amino acids. CDR1 is GTSNPN, CDR2 SVGIG, per germline (reference sequence). The CDR3 protein is CAQRGGATNTGELFF. CDR3 DNA: TGTGCTCAACGGGGGGGGGCAACTAACACCGGGGAGCTGTTTTTT. The full variable domain, in which reference TRBV30 and TRBJ2-2 provide the parts outside the CDR3, is SQTIHQWPATLVQPVGSPLSLECTVEGTSNPNLYWYRQAAGRGLQLLFYSVGIGQISSEVPQNLSASRPQDRQFILSSKKLLLSDSGFYLCAQRGGATNTGELFFGEGSRLTVL.

This clone was counted a few times. The chain uses TRBV6-5 and TRBJ1-1, with D perhaps TRBD1 (6 bases). Germline values: CDR1 MNHEY, CDR2 SVGAGI. The V end was cut by 2 bases, the J end by 1 base, with 14 bases between. This CDR3 spans 16 amino acids. The DNA of the CDR3 is TGTGCCAGCAGTTACCACTCGGCAGGGGAGAACACTGAAGCTTTCTTT. Translated, it gives CASSYHSAGENTEAFF.

This chain uses TRBV7-2 with TRBJ1-5; 7 bases are shared with TRBD1. The CDR3 covers 15 residues. From germline, CDR1 is SGHTA and CDR2 FQGNSA. V lost 2 bases to trimming and J lost 6 bases; unmatched junction nucleotides: 7. The CDR3 here is CASSLMGRGSQPQHF. The CDR3 coding sequence is TGTGCCAGCAGCTTAATGGGCAGGGGGAGTCAGCCCCAGCATTTT.